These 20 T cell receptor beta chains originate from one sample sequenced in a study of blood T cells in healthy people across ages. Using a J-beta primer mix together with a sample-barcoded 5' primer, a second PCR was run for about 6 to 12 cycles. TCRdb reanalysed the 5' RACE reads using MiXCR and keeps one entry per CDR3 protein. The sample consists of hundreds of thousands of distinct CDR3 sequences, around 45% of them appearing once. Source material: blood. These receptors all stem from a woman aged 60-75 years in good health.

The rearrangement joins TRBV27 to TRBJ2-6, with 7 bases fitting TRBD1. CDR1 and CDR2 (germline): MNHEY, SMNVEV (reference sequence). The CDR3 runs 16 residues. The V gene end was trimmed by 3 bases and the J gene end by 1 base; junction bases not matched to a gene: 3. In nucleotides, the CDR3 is TGTGCCAGCAGTTTCTCACAGGGGTCTGGGGCCAACGTCCTGACTTTC. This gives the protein CASSFSQGSGANVLTF.

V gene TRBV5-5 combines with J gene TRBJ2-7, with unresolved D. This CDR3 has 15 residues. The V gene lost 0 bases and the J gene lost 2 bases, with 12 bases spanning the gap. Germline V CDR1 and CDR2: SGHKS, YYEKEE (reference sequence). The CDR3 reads CASSLVADDTYEQYF. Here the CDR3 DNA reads TGTGCCAGCAGCTTGGTGGCCGACGACACCTACGAGCAGTACTTC.

This chain's CDR3 is CSAPDREVGTDTQYF. The CDR3 DNA sequence: TGCAGTGCTCCCGACAGGGAGGTGGGTACAGATACGCAGTATTTT. This chain connects TRBV20-1 to TRBJ2-3, with D perhaps TRBD1 (7 bases). Germline lookup yields CDR1 DFQATT and CDR2 SNEGSKA (reference sequence). The CDR3 covers 15 residues. V lost 5 bases and J lost 3, with 18 bases in between.

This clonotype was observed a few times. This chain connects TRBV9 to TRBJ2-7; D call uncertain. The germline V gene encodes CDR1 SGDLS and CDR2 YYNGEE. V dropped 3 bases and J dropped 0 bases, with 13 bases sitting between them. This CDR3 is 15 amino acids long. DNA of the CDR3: TGTGCCAGCAGCGCCTATGACTCGAGCTCCTACGAGCAGTACTTC. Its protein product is CASSAYDSSSYEQYF.

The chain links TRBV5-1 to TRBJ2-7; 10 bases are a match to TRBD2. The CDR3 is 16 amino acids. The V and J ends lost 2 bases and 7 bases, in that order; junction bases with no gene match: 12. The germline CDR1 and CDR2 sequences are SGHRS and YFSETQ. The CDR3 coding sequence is TGCGCCAGCAGCTTCTCAGCGGGGGGGTCCTACAATGAGCAGTACTTC. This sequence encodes CASSFSAGGSYNEQYF.

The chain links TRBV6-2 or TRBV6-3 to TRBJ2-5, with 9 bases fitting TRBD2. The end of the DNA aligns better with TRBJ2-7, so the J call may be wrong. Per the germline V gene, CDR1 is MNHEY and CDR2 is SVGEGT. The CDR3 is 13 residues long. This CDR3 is CASRSSGSYEQYF. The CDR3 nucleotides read TGTGCCAGCAGAAGTAGCGGGAGTTACGAGCAGTACTTC.

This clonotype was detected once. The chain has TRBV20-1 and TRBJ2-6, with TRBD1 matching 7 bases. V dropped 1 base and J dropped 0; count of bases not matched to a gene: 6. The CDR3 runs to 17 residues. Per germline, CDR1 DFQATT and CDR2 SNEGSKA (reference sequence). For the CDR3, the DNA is TGCAGTGCTAGAGTCCAGACAGGGCACTCTGGGGCCAACGTCCTGACTTTC. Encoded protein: CSARVQTGHSGANVLTF.

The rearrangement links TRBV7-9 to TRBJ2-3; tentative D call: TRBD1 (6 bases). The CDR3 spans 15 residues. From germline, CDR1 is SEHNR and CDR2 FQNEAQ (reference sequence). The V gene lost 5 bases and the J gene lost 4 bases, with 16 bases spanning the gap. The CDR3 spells CASSQFGQTADTQYF. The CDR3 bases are TGTGCCAGCAGCCAATTCGGACAGACTGCAGATACGCAGTATTTT. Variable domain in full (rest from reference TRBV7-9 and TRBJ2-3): DTGVSQNPRHKITKRGQNVTFRCDPISEHNRLYWYRQTLGQGPEFLTYFQNEAQLEKSRLLSDRFSAERPKGSFSTLEIQRTEQGDSAMYLCASSQFGQTADTQYFGPGTRLTVL.

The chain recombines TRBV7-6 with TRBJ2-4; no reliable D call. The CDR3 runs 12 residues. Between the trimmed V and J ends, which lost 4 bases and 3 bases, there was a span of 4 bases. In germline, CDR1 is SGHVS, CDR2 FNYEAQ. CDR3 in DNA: TGTGCCAGCAGCTCCTACAAAAACATTCAGTACTTC. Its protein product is CASSSYKNIQYF. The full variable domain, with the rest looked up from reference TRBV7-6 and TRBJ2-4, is GAGVSQSPRYKVTKRGQDVALRCDPISGHVSLYWYRQALGQGPEFLTYFNYEAQQDKSGLPNDRFSAERPEGSISTLTIQRTEQRDSAMYRCASSSYKNIQYFGAGTRLSVL.

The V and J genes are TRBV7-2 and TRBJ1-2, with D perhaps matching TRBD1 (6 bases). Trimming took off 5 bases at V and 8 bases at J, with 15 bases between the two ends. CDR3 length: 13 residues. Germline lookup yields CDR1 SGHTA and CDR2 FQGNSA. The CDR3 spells CASSPTGSQGYTF. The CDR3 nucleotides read TGTGCCAGCAGCCCCACAGGGTCTCAGGGCTACACCTTC. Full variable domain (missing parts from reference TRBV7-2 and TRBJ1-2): GAGVSQSPSNKVTEKGKDVELRCDPISGHTALYWYRQSLGQGLEFLIYFQGNSAPDKSGLPSDRFSAERTGGSVSTLTIQRTQQEDSAVYLCASSPTGSQGYTFGSGTRLTVV.

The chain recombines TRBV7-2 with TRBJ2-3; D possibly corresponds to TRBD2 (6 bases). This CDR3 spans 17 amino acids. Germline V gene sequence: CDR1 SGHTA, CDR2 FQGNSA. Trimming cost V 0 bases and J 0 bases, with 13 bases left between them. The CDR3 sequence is CASSLAWTGESTDTQYF. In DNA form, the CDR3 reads TGTGCCAGCAGCTTAGCGTGGACGGGGGAAAGCACAGATACGCAGTATTTT.

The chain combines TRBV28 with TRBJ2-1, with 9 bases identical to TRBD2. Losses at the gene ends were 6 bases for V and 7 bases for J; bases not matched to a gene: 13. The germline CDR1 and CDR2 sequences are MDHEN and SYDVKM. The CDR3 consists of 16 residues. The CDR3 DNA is TGTGCCAGCAGCCCCCGCCGGGCTAGCGGGGTGAATGAGCAGTTCTTC. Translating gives CASSPRRASGVNEQFF.

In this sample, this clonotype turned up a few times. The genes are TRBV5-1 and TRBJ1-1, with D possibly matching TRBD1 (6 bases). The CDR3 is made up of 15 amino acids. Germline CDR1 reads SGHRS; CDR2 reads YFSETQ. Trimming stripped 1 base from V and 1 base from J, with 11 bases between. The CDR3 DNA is TGCGCCAGCAGCTTGACGTGGACAGCGAACACTGAAGCTTTCTTT. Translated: CASSLTWTANTEAFF.

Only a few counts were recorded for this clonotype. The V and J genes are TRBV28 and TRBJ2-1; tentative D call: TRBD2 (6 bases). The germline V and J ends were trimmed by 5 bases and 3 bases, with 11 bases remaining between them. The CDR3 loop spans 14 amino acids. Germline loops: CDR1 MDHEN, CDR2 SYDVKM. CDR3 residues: CASSPRELYNEQFF. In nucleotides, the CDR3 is TGTGCCAGCAGTCCCCGGGAGCTCTACAATGAGCAGTTCTTC.

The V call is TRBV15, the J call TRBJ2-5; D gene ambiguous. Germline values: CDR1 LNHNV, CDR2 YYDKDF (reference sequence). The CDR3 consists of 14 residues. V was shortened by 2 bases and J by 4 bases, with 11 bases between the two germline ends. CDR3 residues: CATSRWASLETQYF. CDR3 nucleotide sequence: TGTGCCACCAGCAGATGGGCGTCCTTAGAGACCCAGTACTTC. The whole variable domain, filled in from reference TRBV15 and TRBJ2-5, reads DAMVIQNPRYQVTQFGKPVTLSCSQTLNHNVMYWYQQKSSQAPKLLFHYYDKDFNNEADTPDNFQSRRPNTSFCFLDIRSPGLGDTAMYLCATSRWASLETQYFGPGTRLLVL.

Here the CDR3 DNA reads TGTGCCAGCAGCTCTCGGGCGGGAGGTTCCGGGGAGCTGTTTTTT. Amino acids: CASSSRAGGSGELFF. This sequence joins TRBV7-2 and TRBJ2-2; 8 bases match TRBD2. Per germline, CDR1 SGHTA and CDR2 FQGNSA. V dropped 4 bases and J dropped 6; count of bases not matched to a gene: 7. This CDR3 is 15 amino acids long. Looking up the rest from reference TRBV7-2 and TRBJ2-2 gives the full variable domain: GAGVSQSPSNKVTEKGKDVELRCDPISGHTALYWYRQSLGQGLEFLIYFQGNSAPDKSGLPSDRFSAERTGGSVSTLTIQRTQQEDSAVYLCASSSRAGGSGELFFGEGSRLTVL.

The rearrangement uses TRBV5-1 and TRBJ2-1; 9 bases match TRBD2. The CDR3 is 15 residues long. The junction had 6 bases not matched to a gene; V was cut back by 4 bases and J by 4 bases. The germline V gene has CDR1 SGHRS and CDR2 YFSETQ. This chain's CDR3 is CASSAQREAYNEQFF. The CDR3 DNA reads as TGCGCCAGCAGCGCGCAGCGGGAGGCATACAATGAGCAGTTCTTC.

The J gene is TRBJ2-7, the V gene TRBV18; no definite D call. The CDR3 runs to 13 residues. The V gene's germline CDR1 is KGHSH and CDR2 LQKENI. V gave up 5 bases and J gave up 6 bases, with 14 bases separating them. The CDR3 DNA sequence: TGTGCCAGCTCAAACCTCGACCGGAGCGAGCAGTACTTC. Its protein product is CASSNLDRSEQYF.

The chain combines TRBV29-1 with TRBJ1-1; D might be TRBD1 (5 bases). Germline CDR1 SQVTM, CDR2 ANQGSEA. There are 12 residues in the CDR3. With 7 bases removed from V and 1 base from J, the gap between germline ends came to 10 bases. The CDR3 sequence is CSGRESNTEAFF. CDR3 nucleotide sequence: TGCAGCGGCAGGGAATCGAACACTGAAGCTTTCTTT. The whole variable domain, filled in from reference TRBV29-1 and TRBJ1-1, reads SAVISQKPSRDICQRGTSLTIQCQVDSQVTMMFWYRQQPGQSLTLIATANQGSEATYESGFVIDKFPISRPNLTFSTLTVSNMSPEDSSIYLCSGRESNTEAFFGQGTRLTVV.

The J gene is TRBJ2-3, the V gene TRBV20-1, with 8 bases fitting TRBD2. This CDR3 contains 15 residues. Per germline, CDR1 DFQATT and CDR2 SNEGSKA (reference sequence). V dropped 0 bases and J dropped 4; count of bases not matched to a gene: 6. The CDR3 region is CSARDERESADTQYF. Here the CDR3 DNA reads TGCAGTGCTAGAGATGAGCGGGAGTCCGCAGATACGCAGTATTTT.